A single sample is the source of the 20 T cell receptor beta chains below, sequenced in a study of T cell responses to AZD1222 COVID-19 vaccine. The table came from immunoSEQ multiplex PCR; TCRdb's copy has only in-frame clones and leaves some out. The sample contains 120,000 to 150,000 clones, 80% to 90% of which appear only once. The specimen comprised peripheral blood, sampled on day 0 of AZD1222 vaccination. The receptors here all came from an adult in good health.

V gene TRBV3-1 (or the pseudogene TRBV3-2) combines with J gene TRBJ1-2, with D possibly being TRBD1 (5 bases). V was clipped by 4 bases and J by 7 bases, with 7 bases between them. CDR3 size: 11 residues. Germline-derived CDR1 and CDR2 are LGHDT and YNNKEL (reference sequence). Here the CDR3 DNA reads TGTGCCAGCAGCCGTGGGGCTGGCTACACCTTC. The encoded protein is CASSRGAGYTF.

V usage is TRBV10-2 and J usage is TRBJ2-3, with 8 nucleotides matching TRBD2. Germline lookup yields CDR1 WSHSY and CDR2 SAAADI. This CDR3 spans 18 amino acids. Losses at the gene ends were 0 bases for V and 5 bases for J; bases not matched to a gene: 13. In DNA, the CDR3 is TGCGCCAGCAGTGAGTCGAAAGTCAGCGGGAGTAGGATAGATACGCAGTATTTT. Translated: CASSESKVSGSRIDTQYF.

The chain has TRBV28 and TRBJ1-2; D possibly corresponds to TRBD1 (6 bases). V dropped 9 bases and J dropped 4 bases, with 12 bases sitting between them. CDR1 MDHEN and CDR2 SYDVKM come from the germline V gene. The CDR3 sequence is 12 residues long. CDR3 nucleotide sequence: TGTGCCAGTGGACAGACCGTCTATGGCTACACCTTC. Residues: CASGQTVYGYTF.

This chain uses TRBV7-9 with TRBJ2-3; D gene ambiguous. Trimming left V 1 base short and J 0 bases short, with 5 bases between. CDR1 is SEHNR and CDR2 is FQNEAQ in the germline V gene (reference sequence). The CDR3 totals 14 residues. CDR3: CASSLVESTDTQYF. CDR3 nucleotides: TGTGCCAGCAGCTTAGTTGAAAGCACAGATACGCAGTATTTT.

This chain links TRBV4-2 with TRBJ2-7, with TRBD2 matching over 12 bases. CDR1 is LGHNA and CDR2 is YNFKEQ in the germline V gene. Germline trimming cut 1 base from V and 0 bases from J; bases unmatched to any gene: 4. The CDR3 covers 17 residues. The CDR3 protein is CASSQGTSGMSSYEQYF. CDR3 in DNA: TGTGCCAGCAGCCAAGGGACTAGCGGGATGAGCTCCTACGAGCAGTACTTC.

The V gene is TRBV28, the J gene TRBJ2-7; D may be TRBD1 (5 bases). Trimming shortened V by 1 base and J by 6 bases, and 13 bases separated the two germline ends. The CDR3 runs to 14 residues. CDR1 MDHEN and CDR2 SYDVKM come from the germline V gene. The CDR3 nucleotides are TGTGCCAGCAGTTTATTTGGCCAGGGAAGCGAGCAGTACTTC. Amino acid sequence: CASSLFGQGSEQYF.

CDR3 sequence: CASSYRQASHGYTF. Here the CDR3 DNA reads TGTGCCAGCAGTTACAGACAGGCGTCACATGGCTACACCTTC. The chain carries TRBV6-2 or TRBV6-3 and TRBJ1-2, with D maybe TRBD1 (6 bases). Germline V lookup: CDR1 MNHEY, CDR2 SVGEGT. The CDR3 has 14 amino acids. V lost 2 bases, J lost 6 bases, and 13 bases lay in between.

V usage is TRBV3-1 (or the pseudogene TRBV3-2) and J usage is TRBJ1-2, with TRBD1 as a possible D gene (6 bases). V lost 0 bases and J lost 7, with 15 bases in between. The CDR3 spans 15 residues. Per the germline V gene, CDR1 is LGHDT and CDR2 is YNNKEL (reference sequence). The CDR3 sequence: CASSQEHRVSVGYTF. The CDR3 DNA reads TGTGCCAGCAGCCAAGAGCACAGGGTGTCTGTTGGCTACACCTTC.

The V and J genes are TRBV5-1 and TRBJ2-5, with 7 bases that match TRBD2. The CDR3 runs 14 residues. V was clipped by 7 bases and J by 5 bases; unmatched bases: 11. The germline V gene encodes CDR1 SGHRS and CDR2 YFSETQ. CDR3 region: CASAPVAGVETQYF. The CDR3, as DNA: TGCGCCAGCGCCCCAGTAGCGGGCGTTGAGACCCAGTACTTC.

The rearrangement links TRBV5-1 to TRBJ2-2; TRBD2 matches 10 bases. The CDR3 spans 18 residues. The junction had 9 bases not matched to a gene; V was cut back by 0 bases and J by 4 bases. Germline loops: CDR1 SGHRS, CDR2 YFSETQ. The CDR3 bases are TGCGCCAGCAGCTTGGCGCTATCTAGCGGGAGTAGCACCGGGGAGCTGTTTTTT. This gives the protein CASSLALSSGSSTGELFF.

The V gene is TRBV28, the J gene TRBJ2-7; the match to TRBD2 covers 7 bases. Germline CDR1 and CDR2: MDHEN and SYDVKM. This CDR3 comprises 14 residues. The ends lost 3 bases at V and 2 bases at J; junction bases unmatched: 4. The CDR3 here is CASSFLREPYEQYF. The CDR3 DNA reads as TGTGCCAGCAGTTTCTTGCGGGAGCCCTACGAGCAGTACTTC.

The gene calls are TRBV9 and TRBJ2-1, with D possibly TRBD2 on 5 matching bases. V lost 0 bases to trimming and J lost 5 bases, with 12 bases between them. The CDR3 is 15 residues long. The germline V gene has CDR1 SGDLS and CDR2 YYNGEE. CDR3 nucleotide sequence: TGTGCCAGCAGCGTAGGCTCTAGCCGCCACAATGAGCAGTTCTTC. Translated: CASSVGSSRHNEQFF.

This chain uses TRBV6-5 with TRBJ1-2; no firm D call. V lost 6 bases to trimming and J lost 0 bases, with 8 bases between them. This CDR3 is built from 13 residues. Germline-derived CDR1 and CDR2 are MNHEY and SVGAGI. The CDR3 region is CASRRDTNYGYTF. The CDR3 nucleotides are TGTGCCAGCAGGAGGGATACTAACTATGGCTACACCTTC.

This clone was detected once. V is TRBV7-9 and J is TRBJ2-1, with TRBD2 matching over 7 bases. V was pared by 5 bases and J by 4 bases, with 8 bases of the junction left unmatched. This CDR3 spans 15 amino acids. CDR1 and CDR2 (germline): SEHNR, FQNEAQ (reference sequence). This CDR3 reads CASSQLAPEYNEQFF. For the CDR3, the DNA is TGTGCCAGCAGCCAACTAGCGCCCGAGTACAATGAGCAGTTCTTC. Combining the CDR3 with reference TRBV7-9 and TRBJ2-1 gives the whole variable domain DTGVSQNPRHKITKRGQNVTFRCDPISEHNRLYWYRQTLGQGPEFLTYFQNEAQLEKSRLLSDRFSAERPKGSFSTLEIQRTEQGDSAMYLCASSQLAPEYNEQFFGPGTRLTVL.

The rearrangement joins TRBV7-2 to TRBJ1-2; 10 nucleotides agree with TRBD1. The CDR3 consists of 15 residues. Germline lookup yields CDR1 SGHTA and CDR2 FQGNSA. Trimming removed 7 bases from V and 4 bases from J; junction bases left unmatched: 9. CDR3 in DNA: TGTGCCAGCACCCCACTGCGGGACAGGGGCTATGGCTACACCTTC. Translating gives CASTPLRDRGYGYTF.

DNA for the CDR3: TGTGCCGGCCAGCGGGAGACGAGCACAGATACGCAGTATTTT. It specifies CAGQRETSTDTQYF. The chain has TRBV7-9 and TRBJ2-3; 8 bases line up with TRBD2. The CDR3 sequence is 14 residues long. Germline CDR1 is SEHNR and CDR2 is FQNEAQ (reference sequence). Germline trimming cut 11 bases from V and 0 bases from J; bases unmatched to any gene: 7. Full variable domain (remainder filled in from reference TRBV7-9 and TRBJ2-3): DTGVSQNPRHKITKRGQNVTFRCDPISEHNRLYWYRQTLGQGPEFLTYFQNEAQLEKSRLLSDRFSAERPKGSFSTLEIQRTEQGDSAMYLCAGQRETSTDTQYFGPGTRLTVL.

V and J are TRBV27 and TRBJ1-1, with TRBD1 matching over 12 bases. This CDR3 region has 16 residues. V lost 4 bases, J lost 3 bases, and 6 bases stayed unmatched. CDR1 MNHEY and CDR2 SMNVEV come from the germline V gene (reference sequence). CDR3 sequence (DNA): TGTGCCAGCAGTTCGGGGACAGGGGGCGTAGACACTGAAGCTTTCTTT. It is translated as CASSSGTGGVDTEAFF.

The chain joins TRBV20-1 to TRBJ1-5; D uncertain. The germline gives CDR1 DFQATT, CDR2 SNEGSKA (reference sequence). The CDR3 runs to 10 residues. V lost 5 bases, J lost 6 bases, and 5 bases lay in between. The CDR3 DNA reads TGCAGTGCTGGTCCTCAGCCCCAGCATTTT. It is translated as CSAGPQPQHF.

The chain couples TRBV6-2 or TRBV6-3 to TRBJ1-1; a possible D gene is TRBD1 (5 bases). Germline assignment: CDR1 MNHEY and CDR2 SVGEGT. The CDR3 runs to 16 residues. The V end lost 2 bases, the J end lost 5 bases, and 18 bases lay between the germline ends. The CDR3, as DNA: TGTGCCAGCAGTTACCGTTTACTGGCTAAGGGGACTGAAGCTTTCTTT. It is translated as CASSYRLLAKGTEAFF.

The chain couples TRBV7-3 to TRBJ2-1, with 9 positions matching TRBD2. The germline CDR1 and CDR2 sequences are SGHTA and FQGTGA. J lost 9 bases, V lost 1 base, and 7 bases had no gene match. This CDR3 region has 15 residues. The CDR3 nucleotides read TGTGCCAGCAGCTTAATGGCTAGCGGGAAAGGTGAGCAGTTCTTC. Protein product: CASSLMASGKGEQFF.